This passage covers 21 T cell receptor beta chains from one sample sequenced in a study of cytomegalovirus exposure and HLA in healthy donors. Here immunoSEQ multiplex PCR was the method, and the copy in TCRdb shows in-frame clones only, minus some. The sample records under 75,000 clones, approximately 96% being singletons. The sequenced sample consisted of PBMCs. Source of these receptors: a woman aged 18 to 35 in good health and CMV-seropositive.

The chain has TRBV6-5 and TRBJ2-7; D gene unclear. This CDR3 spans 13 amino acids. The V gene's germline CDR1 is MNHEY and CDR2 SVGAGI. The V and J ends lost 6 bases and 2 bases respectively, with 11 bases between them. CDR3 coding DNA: TGTGCCAGCAGCCTAGTACCGACCTACGAGCAGTACTTC. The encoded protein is CASSLVPTYEQYF.

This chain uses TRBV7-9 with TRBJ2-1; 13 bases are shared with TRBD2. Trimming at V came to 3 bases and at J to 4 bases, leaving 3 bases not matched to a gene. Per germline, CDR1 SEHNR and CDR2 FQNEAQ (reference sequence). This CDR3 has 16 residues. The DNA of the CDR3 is TGTGCCAGCAGCTTCGGGGGACTAGCGGGGTACAATGAGCAGTTCTTC. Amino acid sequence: CASSFGGLAGYNEQFF.

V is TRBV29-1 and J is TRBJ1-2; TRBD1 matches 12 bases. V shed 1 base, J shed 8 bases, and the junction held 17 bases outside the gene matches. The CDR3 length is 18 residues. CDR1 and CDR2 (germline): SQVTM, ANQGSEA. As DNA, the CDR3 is TGCAGCGTTGAAGTGGAGGGGGACAGGGGGCGCTGGACTGGGGGCTACACCTTC. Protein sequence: CSVEVEGDRGRWTGGYTF. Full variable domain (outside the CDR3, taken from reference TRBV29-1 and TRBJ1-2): SAVISQKPSRDICQRGTSLTIQCQVDSQVTMMFWYRQQPGQSLTLIATANQGSEATYESGFVIDKFPISRPNLTFSTLTVSNMSPEDSSIYLCSVEVEGDRGRWTGGYTFGSGTRLTVV.

The CDR3 loop is CSHRGGQGYTF. The CDR3 nucleotides are TGCAGCCACAGAGGGGGTCAAGGCTACACCTTC. The rearrangement links TRBV20-1 to TRBJ1-2, with a weak D call TRBD1 (6 bases). Germline values: CDR1 DFQATT, CDR2 SNEGSKA (reference sequence). The CDR3 is 11 amino acids.

CDR3 DNA sequence: TGTGCCAGCAGTGATAGGGGACAGGGGGCTATGAACACTGAAGCTTTCTTT. Residues: CASSDRGQGAMNTEAFF. The rearrangement joins TRBV2 to TRBJ1-1, with TRBD1 identical over 12 bases. V was pared by 3 bases and J by 0 bases, with 5 bases of the junction left unmatched. The CDR3 consists of 17 residues. From germline, CDR1 is SNHLY and CDR2 FYNNEI. Full variable domain (outside the CDR3, taken from reference TRBV2 and TRBJ1-1): EPEVTQTPSHQVTQMGQEVILRCVPISNHLYFYWYRQILGQKVEFLVSFYNNEISEKSEIFDDQFSVERPDGSNFTLKIRSTKLEDSAMYFCASSDRGQGAMNTEAFFGQGTRLTVV.

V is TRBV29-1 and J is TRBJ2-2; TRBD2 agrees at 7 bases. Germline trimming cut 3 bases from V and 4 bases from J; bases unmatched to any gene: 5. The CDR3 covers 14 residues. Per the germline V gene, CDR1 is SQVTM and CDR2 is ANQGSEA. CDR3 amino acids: CSVEGGAATGELFF. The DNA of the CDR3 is TGCAGCGTTGAGGGAGGGGCGGCCACCGGGGAGCTGTTTTTT.

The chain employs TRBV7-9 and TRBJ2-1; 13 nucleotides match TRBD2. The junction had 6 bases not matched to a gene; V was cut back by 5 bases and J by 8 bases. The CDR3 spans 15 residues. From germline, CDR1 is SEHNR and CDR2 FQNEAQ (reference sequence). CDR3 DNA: TGTGCCAGCAGCGAGACTAGCGGGAGGAGATATGAGCAGTTCTTC. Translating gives CASSETSGRRYEQFF.

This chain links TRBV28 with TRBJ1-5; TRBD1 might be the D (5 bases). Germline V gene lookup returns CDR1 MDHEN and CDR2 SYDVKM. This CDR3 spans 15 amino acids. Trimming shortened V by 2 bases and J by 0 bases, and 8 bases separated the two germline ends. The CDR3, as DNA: TGTGCCAGCAGTTTAATTCAGGGTAGCAATCAGCCCCAGCATTTT. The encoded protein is CASSLIQGSNQPQHF.

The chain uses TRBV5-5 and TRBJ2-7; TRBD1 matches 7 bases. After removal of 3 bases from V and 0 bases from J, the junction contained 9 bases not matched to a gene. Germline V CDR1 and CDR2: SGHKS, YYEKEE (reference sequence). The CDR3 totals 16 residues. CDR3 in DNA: TGTGCCAGCAGCTCCCTAAGGGACAGCCGCTCCTACGAGCAGTACTTC. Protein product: CASSSLRDSRSYEQYF.

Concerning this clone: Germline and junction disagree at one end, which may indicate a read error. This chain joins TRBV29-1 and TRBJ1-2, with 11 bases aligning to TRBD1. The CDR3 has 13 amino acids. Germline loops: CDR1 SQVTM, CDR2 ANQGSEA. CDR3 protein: CSVEGQGARGYTF. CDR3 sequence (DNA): TGCAGCGTCGAAGGACAGGGGGCGCGGGGCTACACCTTC.

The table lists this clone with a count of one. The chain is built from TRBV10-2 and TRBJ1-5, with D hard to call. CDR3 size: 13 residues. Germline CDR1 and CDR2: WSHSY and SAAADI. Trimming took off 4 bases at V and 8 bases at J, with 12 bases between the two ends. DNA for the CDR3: TGCGCCAGCAGTGGAGCGAGGGCTGAGCCCCAGCATTTT. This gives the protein CASSGARAEPQHF.

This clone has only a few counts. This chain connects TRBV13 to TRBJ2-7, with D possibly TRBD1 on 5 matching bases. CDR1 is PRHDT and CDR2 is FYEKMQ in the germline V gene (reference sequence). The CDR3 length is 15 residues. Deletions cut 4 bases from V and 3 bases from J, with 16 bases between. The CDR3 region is CASSSLSTADYEQYF. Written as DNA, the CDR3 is TGTGCCAGCAGCTCACTCTCGACAGCTGACTACGAGCAGTACTTC.

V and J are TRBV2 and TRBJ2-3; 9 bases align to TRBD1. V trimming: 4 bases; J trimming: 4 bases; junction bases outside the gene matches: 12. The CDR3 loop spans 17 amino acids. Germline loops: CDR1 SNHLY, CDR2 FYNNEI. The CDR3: CASSVPLGQGGADTQYF. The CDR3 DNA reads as TGTGCCAGCAGTGTCCCACTGGGACAGGGAGGGGCAGATACGCAGTATTTT.

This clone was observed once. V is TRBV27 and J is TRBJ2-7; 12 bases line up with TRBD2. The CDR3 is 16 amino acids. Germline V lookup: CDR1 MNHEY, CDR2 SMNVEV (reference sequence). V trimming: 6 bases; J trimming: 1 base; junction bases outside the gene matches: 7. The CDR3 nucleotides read TGTGCCAGCAGACTAGGGGGACTAGCGGGTTCCTACGAGCAGTACTTC. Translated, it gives CASRLGGLAGSYEQYF.

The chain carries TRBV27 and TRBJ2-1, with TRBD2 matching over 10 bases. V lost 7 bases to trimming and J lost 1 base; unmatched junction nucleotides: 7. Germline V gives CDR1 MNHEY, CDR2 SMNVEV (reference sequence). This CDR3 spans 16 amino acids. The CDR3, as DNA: TGTGCCAGCACTCCTAGCGGGGGCCTTTCCTACAATGAGCAGTTCTTC. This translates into CASTPSGGLSYNEQFF.

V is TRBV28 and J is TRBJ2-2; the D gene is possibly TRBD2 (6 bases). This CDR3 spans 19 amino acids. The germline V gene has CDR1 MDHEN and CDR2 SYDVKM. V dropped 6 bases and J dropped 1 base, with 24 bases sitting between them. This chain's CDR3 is CASSEVGRGIPLNTGELFF. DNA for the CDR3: TGTGCCAGCAGCGAAGTTGGTCGCGGGATACCCTTGAACACCGGGGAGCTGTTTTTT.

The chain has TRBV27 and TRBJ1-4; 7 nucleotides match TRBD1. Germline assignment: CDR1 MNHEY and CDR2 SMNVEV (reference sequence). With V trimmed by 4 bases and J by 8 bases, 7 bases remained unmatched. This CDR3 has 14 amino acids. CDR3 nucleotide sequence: TGTGCCAGCAGTTCCAGGGGGAGTTGGGAAAAACTGTTTTTT. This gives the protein CASSSRGSWEKLFF. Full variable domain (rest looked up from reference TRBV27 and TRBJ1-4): EAQVTQNPRYLITVTGKKLTVTCSQNMNHEYMSWYRQDPGLGLRQIYYSMNVEVTDKGDVPEGYKVSRKEKRNFPLILESPSPNQTSLYFCASSSRGSWEKLFFGSGTQLSVL.

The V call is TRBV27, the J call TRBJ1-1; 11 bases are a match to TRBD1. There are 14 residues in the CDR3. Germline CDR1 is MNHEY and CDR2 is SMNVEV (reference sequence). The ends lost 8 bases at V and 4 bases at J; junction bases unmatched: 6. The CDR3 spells CASLTGTGGTEAFF. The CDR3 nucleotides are TGTGCCAGCTTGACCGGGACAGGGGGCACTGAAGCTTTCTTT.

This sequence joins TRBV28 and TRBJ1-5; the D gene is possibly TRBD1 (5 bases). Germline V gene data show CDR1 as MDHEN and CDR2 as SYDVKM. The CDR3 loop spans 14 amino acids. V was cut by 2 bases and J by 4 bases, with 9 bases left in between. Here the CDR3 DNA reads TGTGCCAGCAGTTTACGACAGAGAAATCAGCCCCAGCATTTT. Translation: CASSLRQRNQPQHF.

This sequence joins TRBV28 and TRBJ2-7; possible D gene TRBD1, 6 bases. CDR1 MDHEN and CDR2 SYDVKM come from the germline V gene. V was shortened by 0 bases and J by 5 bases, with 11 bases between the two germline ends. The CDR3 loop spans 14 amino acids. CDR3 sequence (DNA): TGTGCCAGCAGTTTATGGCGCAGGGGCGACGAGCAGTACTTC. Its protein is CASSLWRRGDEQYF. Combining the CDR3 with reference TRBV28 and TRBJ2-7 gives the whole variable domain DVKVTQSSRYLVKRTGEKVFLECVQDMDHENMFWYRQDPGLGLRLIYFSYDVKMKEKGDIPEGYSVSREKKERFSLILESASTNQTSMYLCASSLWRRGDEQYFGPGTRLTVT.

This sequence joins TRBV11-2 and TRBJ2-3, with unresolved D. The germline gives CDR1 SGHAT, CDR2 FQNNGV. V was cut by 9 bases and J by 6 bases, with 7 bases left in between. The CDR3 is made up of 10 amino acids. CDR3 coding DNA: TGTGCCAGAGAGAGCGATACGCAGTATTTT. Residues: CARESDTQYF.